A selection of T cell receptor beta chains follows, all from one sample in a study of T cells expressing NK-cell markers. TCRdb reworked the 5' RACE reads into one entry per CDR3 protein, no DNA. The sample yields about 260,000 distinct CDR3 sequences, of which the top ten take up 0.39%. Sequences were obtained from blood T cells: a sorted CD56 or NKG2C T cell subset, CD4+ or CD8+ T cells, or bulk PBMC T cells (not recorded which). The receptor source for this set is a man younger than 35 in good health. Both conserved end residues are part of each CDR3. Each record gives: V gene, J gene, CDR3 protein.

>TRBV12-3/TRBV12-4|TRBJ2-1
CASRFRQDSEQFF
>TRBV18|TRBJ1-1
CASSPKQGNTEAFF
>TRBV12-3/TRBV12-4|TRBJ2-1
CASRSLSGNVNEQFF
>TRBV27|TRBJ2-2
CASSLSSGNTGELFF
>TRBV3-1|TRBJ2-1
CASSRGLAGYNEQFF
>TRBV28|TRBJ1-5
CASGGTVAQPQHF
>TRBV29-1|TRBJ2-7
CSVEGQTSGWYGGFEQYF
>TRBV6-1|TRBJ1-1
CASSEGGGPNTEAFF
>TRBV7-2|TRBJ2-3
CASTLGLAGLADTQYF
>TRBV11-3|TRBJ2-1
CASARDTDSNEQFF
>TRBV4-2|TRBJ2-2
CASSQQPPTGGGANTGELFF
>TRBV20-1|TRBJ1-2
CSASNSGQDNYGYTF
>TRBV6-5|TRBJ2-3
CASSSDVDNTQYF
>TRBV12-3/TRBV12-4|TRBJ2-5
CASSPGTQGTQYF
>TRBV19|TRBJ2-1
CASSILMWDEQFF
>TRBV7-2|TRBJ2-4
CASSLPSTGVENIQYF
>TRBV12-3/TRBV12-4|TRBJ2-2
CASSPLMASFGGELFF
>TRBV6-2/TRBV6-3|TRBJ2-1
CASTIQDLSSYNEQFF
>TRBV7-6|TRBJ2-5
CASSLLGQGVETQYF
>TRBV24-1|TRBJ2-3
CATSVRQGTVTDTQYF
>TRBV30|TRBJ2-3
CAWRRQGITDTQYF
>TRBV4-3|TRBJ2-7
CASSQDSPGGPQLYF
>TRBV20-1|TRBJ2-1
CSARAAAGRSEQFF
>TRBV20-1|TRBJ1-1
CSAKRTGVMNTEAFF
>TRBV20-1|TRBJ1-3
CSARQNGNTIYF
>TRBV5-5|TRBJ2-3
CASSKYRSSDTQYF